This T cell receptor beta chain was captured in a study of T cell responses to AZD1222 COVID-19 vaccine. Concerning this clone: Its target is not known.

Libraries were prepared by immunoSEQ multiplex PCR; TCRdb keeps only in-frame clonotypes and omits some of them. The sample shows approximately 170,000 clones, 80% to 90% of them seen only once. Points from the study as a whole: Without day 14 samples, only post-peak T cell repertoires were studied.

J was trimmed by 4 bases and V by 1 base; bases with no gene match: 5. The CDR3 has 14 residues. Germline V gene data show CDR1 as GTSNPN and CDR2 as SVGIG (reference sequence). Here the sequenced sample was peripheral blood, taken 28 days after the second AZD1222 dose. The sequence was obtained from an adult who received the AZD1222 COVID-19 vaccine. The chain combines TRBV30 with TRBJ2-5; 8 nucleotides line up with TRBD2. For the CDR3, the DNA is TGTGCCTGGAGTGCCGGGGGGGCCGCAGAGACCCAGTACTTC. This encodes CAWSAGGAAETQYF.